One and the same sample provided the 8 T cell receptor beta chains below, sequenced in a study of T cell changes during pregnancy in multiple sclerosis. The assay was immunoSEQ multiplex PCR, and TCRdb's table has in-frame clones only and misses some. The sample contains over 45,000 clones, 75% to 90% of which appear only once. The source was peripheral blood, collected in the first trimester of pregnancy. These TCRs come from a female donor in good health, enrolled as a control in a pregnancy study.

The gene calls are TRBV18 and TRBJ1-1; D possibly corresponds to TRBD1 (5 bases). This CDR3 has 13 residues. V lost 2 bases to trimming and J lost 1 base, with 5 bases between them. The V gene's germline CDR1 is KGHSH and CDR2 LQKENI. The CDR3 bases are TGTGCCAGCTCACCAGGACAGAACACTGAAGCTTTCTTT. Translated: CASSPGQNTEAFF.

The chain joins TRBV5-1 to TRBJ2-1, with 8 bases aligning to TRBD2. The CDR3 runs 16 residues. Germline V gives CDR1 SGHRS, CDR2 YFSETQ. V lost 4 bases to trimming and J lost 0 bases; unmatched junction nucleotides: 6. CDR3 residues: CASSTPLAGSYNEQFF. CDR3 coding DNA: TGCGCCAGCAGCACCCCTCTAGCGGGCTCCTACAATGAGCAGTTCTTC. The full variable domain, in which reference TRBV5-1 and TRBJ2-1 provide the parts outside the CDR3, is KAGVTQTPRYLIKTRGQQVTLSCSPISGHRSVSWYQQTPGQGLQFLFEYFSETQRNKGNFPGRFSGRQFSNSRSEMNVSTLELGDSALYLCASSTPLAGSYNEQFFGPGTRLTVL.

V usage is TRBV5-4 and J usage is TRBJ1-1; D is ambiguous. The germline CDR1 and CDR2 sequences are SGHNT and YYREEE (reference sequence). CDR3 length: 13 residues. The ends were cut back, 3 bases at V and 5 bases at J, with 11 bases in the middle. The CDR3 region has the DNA TGTGCCAGCAGCTCACCATGGAGTACTGAAGCTTTCTTT. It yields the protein CASSSPWSTEAFF. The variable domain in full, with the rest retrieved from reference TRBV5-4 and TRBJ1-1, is ETGVTQSPTHLIKTRGQQVTLRCSSQSGHNTVSWYQQALGQGPQFIFQYYREEENGRGNFPPRFSGLQFPNYSSELNVNALELDDSALYLCASSSPWSTEAFFGQGTRLTVV.

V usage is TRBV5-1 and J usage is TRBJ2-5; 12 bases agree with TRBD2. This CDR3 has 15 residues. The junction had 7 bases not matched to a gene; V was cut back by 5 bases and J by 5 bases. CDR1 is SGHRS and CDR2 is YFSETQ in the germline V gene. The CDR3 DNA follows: TGCGCCAGCAGTCCGGGACTAGCGGGCGACGAGACCCAGTACTTC. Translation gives CASSPGLAGDETQYF.

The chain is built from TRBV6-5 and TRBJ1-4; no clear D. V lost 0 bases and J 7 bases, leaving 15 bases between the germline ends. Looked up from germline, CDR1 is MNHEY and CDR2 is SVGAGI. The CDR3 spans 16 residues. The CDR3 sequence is CASSYSPRATGEKLFF. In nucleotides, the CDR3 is TGTGCCAGCAGTTACTCGCCCCGAGCAACCGGTGAAAAACTGTTTTTT.

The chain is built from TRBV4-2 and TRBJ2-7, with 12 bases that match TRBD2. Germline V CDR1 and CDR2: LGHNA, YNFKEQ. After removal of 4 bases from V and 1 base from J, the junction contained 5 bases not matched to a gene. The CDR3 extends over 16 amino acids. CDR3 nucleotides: TGTGCCAGCAGCCCCATTACTAGCGGGGGGTCCTACGAGCAGTACTTC. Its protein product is CASSPITSGGSYEQYF.

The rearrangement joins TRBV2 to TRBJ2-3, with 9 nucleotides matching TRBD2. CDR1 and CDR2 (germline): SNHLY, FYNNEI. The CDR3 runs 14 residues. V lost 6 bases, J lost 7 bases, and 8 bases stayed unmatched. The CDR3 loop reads CASSSGTSPYTQYF. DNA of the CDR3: TGTGCCAGCAGCTCCGGGACTAGCCCATATACGCAGTATTTT.

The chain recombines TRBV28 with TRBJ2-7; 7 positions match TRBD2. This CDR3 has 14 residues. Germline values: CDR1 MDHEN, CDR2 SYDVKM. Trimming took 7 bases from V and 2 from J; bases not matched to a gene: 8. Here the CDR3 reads CASKSGAEPYEQYF. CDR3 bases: TGTGCCAGCAAGAGCGGGGCCGAACCCTACGAGCAGTACTTC.